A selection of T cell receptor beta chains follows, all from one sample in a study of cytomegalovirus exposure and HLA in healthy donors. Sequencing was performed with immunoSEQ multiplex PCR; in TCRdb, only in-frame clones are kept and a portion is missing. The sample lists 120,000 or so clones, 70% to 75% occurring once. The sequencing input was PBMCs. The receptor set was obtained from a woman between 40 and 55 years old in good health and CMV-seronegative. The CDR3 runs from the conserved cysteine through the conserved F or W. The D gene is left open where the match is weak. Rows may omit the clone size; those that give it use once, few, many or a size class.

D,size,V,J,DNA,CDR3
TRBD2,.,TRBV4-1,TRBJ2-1,TGCGCCAGCAGCCAAGAAAATATGCGACTAGCGGGAGGCCTCGCGAGAGAGCAGTTCTTC,CASSQENMRLAGGLAREQFF
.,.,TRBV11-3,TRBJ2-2,TGTGCCAGCAGCCGGAGCGGGAACACCGGGGAGCTGTTTTTT,CASSRSGNTGELFF
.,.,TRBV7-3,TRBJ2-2,TGTGCCAGCCGGGGGGCGGCGAACACCGGGGAGCTGTTTTTT,CASRGAANTGELFF
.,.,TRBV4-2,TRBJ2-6,TGTGCCAGCAGCCAAGCCCTACGCTCTGGGGCCAACGTCCTGACTTTC,CASSQALRSGANVLTF
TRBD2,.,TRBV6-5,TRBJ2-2,TGTGCCAGCAGGATGAGCGGGAGGATCGCCGGGGAGCTGTTTTTT,CASRMSGRIAGELFF
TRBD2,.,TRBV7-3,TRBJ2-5,TGTGCCAGCAGCCAACTAGCGGAAGAGACCCAGTACTTC,CASSQLAEETQYF
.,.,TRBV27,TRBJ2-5,TGTGCCAGCAGTTTGGGCAGCCTCCAAGAGACCCAGTACTTC,CASSLGSLQETQYF
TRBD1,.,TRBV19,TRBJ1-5,TGTGCCAGTAAAGGGGGCGCGGTCGGCAATCAGCCCCAGCATTTT,CASKGGAVGNQPQHF
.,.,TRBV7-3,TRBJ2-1,TGTGCCAGCAGCCCAGGGGTTGAAAATGAGCAGTTCTTC,CASSPGVENEQFF
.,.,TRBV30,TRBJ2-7,TGTGCCTGGAGTGTAGAGCGTGGAGGGAAGTACTTC,CAWSVERGGKYF
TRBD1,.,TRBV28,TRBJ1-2,TGTGCCAGCAGTCTGTCTCCCGGGACAGGTCCCCAAGGTGGTGGCTACACCTTC,CASSLSPGTGPQGGGYTF
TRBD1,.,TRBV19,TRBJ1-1,TGTGCCAGTAGTGCTTGGGGGACCGGGACAGGGAACACTGAAGCTTTCTTT,CASSAWGTGTGNTEAFF
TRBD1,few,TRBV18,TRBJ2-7,TGTGCCAGCTCACCAGGGACAGGGGGCATCGAGCAGTACTTC,CASSPGTGGIEQYF
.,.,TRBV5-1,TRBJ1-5,TGCGCCAGCAGCTTTCCGGCAGGGATTCGAACTTATAGCAATCAGCCCCAGCATTTT,CASSFPAGIRTYSNQPQHF
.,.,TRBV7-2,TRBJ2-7,TGTGCCAGCAGCTTAGAACAGGGGGGGGGAACCTATTACGAGCAGTACTTC,CASSLEQGGGTYYEQYF
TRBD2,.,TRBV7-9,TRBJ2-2,TGTGCCAGCAGCTTCGGGCTAGCGGGAGGGCAGAGGGAGCTGTTTTTT,CASSFGLAGGQRELFF
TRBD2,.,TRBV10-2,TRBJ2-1,TGCGCCAGCAGTGAGTCGACGGGACTACTCTACAATGAGCAGTTCTTC,CASSESTGLLYNEQFF
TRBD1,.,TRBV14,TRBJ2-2,TGTGCCAGCAGCGAGAGCCAGGGGGCTAACACCGGGGAGCTGTTTTTT,CASSESQGANTGELFF
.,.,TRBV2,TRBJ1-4,TGTGCCAGCAGGGCGACTGGGAGTGAAAAACTGTTTTTT,CASRATGSEKLFF
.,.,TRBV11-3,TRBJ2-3,TGTGCCAGCAGCTCAAGGGGCGAAGGAGATACGCAGTATTTT,CASSSRGEGDTQYF
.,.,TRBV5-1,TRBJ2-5,TGCGCCAGCAGTTCGTCCCCAGGGGGGAAAGAGACCCAGTACTTC,CASSSSPGGKETQYF
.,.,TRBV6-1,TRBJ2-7,TGTGCCACCAAGACAGTGGGGGAGCAGTACTTC,CATKTVGEQYF
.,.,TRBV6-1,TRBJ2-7,TGTGCCAGCAATGAAGACAGTTCAAAAACCTTC,CASNEDSSKTF
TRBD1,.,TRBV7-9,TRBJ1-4,TGTGCCAGCAGCTTAGGGCAGGGGGATAATGAAAAACTGTTTTTT,CASSLGQGDNEKLFF
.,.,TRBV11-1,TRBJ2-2,TGTGCCAGCAGCTCCTTTTCGGGATGGTTAACCGGGGAGCTGTTTTTT,CASSSFSGWLTGELFF
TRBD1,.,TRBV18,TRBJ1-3,TGTGCCAGCTCAAATCGACAGGGGGAAAGTGGAAACACCATATATTTT,CASSNRQGESGNTIYF
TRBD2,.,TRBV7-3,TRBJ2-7,TGTGCCAGCAGCTTAATGTCGGGGGGCGAGCAGTACTTC,CASSLMSGGEQYF
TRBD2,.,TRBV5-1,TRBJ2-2,TGCGCCAGCAGCTTAGCGACTAGCGGTACCTACACCGGGGAGCTGTTTTTT,CASSLATSGTYTGELFF
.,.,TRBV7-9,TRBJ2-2,TGTGCCAGCAGCCCCGGGACTTGGAACACCGGGGAGCTGTTTTTT,CASSPGTWNTGELFF
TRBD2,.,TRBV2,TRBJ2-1,TGTGCCAGTAGCCGGACTAGCGGGGGGGCTCGGGAGCAGTTCTTC,CASSRTSGGAREQFF
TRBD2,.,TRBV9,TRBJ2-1,TGTGCCAGCAGCGCCTCGGGGGGGCGGAACAATGAGCAGTTCTTC,CASSASGGRNNEQFF